These 32 T cell receptor beta chains came from one sample sequenced in a study of blood T cell repertoires in COVID-19. Only in-frame clones appear in the TCRdb table, and some are missing; sequencing was by immunoSEQ multiplex PCR. The data contain 130,000 or so clones, about four fifths of them singletons. Sequenced: peripheral blood. The receptors derive from a young man with COVID-19, enrolled during active disease.

The chain couples TRBV30 to TRBJ2-7, with D possibly being TRBD1 (6 bases). The CDR3 has 13 amino acids. Per germline, CDR1 GTSNPN and CDR2 SVGIG (reference sequence). V was pared by 7 bases and J by 2 bases, with 15 bases between. In DNA form, the CDR3 reads TGTGCCTACACCACAGGGAACCCCTACGAGCAGTACTTC. Amino acid sequence: CAYTTGNPYEQYF.

V usage is TRBV19 and J usage is TRBJ2-7; 8 positions agree with TRBD2. Germline values: CDR1 LNHDA, CDR2 SQIVND (reference sequence). There are 15 residues in the CDR3. The trim removed 5 bases at V and 5 bases at J, leaving 11 bases unmatched. CDR3 in DNA: TGTGCCAGTAGTCTTCAAGCGGGAGCTGGGGACGAGCAGTACTTC. This gives the protein CASSLQAGAGDEQYF.

V and J are TRBV11-3 and TRBJ2-1, with D perhaps matching TRBD2 (5 bases). The germline V gene encodes CDR1 SGHNT and CDR2 YENEEA. The CDR3 is 14 amino acids. Trimming removed 6 bases from V and 5 bases from J, with 14 bases in between. CDR3 DNA sequence: TGTGCCAGCAGTCCTTTGGGAGCGGACAATGAGCAGTTCTTC. Translation gives CASSPLGADNEQFF.

The rearrangement uses TRBV3-1 (or the pseudogene TRBV3-2) and TRBJ2-5; TRBD2 is a possible D gene (6 bases). Germline V gives CDR1 LGHDT, CDR2 YNNKEL (reference sequence). The CDR3 has 13 residues. Trimming removed 4 bases at V and 2 bases at J, with 8 bases between. The CDR3 is CASSLSGQETQYF. The CDR3 DNA reads TGTGCCAGCAGCCTCAGCGGGCAAGAGACCCAGTACTTC.

This clone was counted once. The chain has TRBV5-6 and TRBJ2-1; 8 bases are a match to TRBD2. Germline V gene lookup returns CDR1 SGHDT and CDR2 YYEEEE. The V and J ends lost 1 base and 6 bases, in that order; junction bases with no gene match: 3. The CDR3 is 14 amino acids. The chain's CDR3 is CASSLSGGVNEQFF. The CDR3 bases are TGTGCCAGCAGCTTGTCGGGAGGGGTCAATGAGCAGTTCTTC.

V gene TRBV2 combines with J gene TRBJ2-7; tentative D call: TRBD1 (6 bases). There are 14 residues in the CDR3. The V and J ends lost 5 bases and 5 bases respectively, with 16 bases between them. Germline CDR1 is SNHLY and CDR2 is FYNNEI. This chain's CDR3 is CASSPGHMKDEQYF. CDR3 sequence (DNA): TGTGCCAGCAGTCCGGGACACATGAAGGACGAGCAGTACTTC. The full variable domain, in which reference TRBV2 and TRBJ2-7 provide the parts outside the CDR3, is EPEVTQTPSHQVTQMGQEVILRCVPISNHLYFYWYRQILGQKVEFLVSFYNNEISEKSEIFDDQFSVERPDGSNFTLKIRSTKLEDSAMYFCASSPGHMKDEQYFGPGTRLTVT.

This clone was observed a few times. The chain has TRBV28 and TRBJ1-2, with TRBD1 identical over 7 bases. Unmatched junction bases numbered 14, after V lost 5 bases and J lost 8 bases. The CDR3 loop spans 15 amino acids. Germline values: CDR1 MDHEN, CDR2 SYDVKM. This CDR3 is CASSPGQALVEGYTF. DNA of the CDR3: TGTGCCAGCAGTCCCGGACAGGCCCTAGTGGAAGGCTACACCTTC.

The chain has TRBV5-8 and TRBJ1-2; 7 positions match TRBD1. The V segment lost 4 bases and the J segment 5 bases; nucleotides outside the gene matches: 8. CDR1 and CDR2 (germline): SGHTS, YDEGEE. The CDR3 runs to 14 residues. CDR3 nucleotides: TGTGCCAGCAGCGGACAAGGACAGGAGTATGGCTACACCTTC. It translates to CASSGQGQEYGYTF.

J is TRBJ2-5 and V is TRBV6-5; 10 bases align to TRBD1. This CDR3 has 16 residues. Germline V gene lookup returns CDR1 MNHEY and CDR2 SVGAGI. The junction had 5 bases not matched to a gene; V was cut back by 0 bases and J by 4 bases. The CDR3 here is CASSYSTGGFGETQYF. The DNA of the CDR3 is TGTGCCAGCAGTTACTCGACAGGGGGCTTTGGAGAGACCCAGTACTTC.

This clone has just a few counts. This sequence joins TRBV5-5 and TRBJ1-2, with 11 bases fitting TRBD1. The CDR3 covers 14 residues. Unmatched junction bases numbered 5, after V lost 4 bases and J lost 6 bases. The V gene's germline CDR1 is SGHKS and CDR2 YYEKEE (reference sequence). The chain's CDR3 is CASSAGQGANGYTF. The CDR3 region has the DNA TGTGCCAGCAGCGCCGGACAGGGGGCGAATGGCTACACCTTC.

The CDR3 region is CASQGMNTEAFF. The CDR3 coding sequence is TGTGCCAGCCAGGGGATGAACACTGAAGCTTTCTTT. The rearrangement links TRBV30 to TRBJ1-1, with D perhaps matching TRBD1 (6 bases). The CDR3 runs 12 residues. Germline V gene data show CDR1 as GTSNPN and CDR2 as SVGIG (reference sequence). Trimming removed 8 bases at V and 0 bases at J, with 10 bases between.

This clone showed up just a few times. The gene calls are TRBV5-4 and TRBJ2-1; 8 bases map to TRBD2. The CDR3 spans 15 residues. The J segment lost 7 bases and the V segment lost 4 bases, leaving 10 bases of the junction unmatched. Per germline, CDR1 SGHNT and CDR2 YYREEE (reference sequence). The CDR3 is CASSLEPGLENEQFF. The CDR3 DNA follows: TGTGCCAGCAGCCTCGAGCCGGGACTAGAGAATGAGCAGTTCTTC. The variable domain in full, completed from reference TRBV5-4 and TRBJ2-1, reads ETGVTQSPTHLIKTRGQQVTLRCSSQSGHNTVSWYQQALGQGPQFIFQYYREEENGRGNFPPRFSGLQFPNYSSELNVNALELDDSALYLCASSLEPGLENEQFFGPGTRLTVL.

The V call is TRBV12-3 or TRBV12-4, the J call TRBJ1-1; TRBD1 is a possible D gene (6 bases). This CDR3 contains 13 residues. V lost 7 bases, J lost 4 bases, and 13 bases lay in between. The DNA for the CDR3 is TGTGCCAGCAACCCGACAGGTGGCACTGAAGCTTTCTTT. It specifies CASNPTGGTEAFF.

This chain uses TRBV19 with TRBJ1-1; TRBD1 aligns across 8 bases. The CDR3 covers 14 residues. The ends lost 6 bases at V and 1 base at J; junction bases unmatched: 4. Germline values: CDR1 LNHDA, CDR2 SQIVND (reference sequence). CDR3 nucleotides: TGTGCCAGTAGACCACAGGGGGGGAACACTGAAGCTTTCTTT. It is translated as CASRPQGGNTEAFF.

This clone was seen a few times. V and J are TRBV19 and TRBJ1-5; D is uncertain. Germline loops: CDR1 LNHDA, CDR2 SQIVND (reference sequence). This CDR3 has 16 residues. Trimming cost V 5 bases and J 0 bases, with 14 bases left between them. The CDR3 loop is CASSWSGGGSNQPQHF. The CDR3 nucleotides read TGTGCCAGTAGTTGGTCGGGTGGTGGTAGCAATCAGCCCCAGCATTTT. The full variable domain, completed using reference TRBV19 and TRBJ1-5, is DGGITQSPKYLFRKEGQNVTLSCEQNLNHDAMYWYRQDPGQGLRLIYYSQIVNDFQKGDIAEGYSVSREKKESFPLTVTSAQKNPTAFYLCASSWSGGGSNQPQHFGDGTRLSIL.

Only a few counts were recorded for this clone. V usage is TRBV2 and J usage is TRBJ1-1, with D possibly being TRBD1 (6 bases). The CDR3 consists of 15 residues. V shed 7 bases and J shed 0 bases, with 15 bases lying between them. Germline CDR1 reads SNHLY; CDR2 reads FYNNEI. The CDR3 loop is CASTPQGTLNTEAFF. CDR3 sequence (DNA): TGTGCCAGCACCCCCCAGGGGACGTTGAACACTGAAGCTTTCTTT.

V gene TRBV27 combines with J gene TRBJ1-5, with TRBD1 matching over 9 bases. J gave up 2 bases and V 5 bases, and 10 bases lay outside the gene matches. The germline gives CDR1 MNHEY, CDR2 SMNVEV (reference sequence). The CDR3 length is 17 residues. The CDR3 is CASSPRTGDQRNQPQHF. CDR3 in DNA: TGTGCCAGCAGTCCCCGGACAGGGGATCAGCGCAATCAGCCCCAGCATTTT.

The rearrangement links TRBV11-1 to TRBJ2-1, with D perhaps TRBD1 (7 bases). Germline V gene data show CDR1 as SGHAT and CDR2 as FQDESV (reference sequence). The CDR3 sequence is 14 residues long. The V end lost 4 bases, the J end lost 8 bases, and 15 bases lay between the germline ends. The CDR3 loop reads CASSSRQGGHEQFF. The DNA for the CDR3 is TGTGCCAGCAGCTCCCGACAGGGAGGTCATGAGCAGTTCTTC.

This clone was recorded at least ten times. The chain recombines TRBV6-4 with TRBJ2-2; D not resolved. Trimming took off 4 bases at V and 1 base at J, with 4 bases between the two ends. Germline-derived CDR1 and CDR2 are MRHNA and SNTAGT. The CDR3 spans 13 residues. CDR3 DNA sequence: TGTGCCAGCAGTGGACAGAACACCGGGGAGCTGTTTTTT. Its translation: CASSGQNTGELFF.

This clone was recorded once. The rearrangement uses TRBV10-3 and TRBJ2-1, with 8 bases that match TRBD2. Germline V gene sequence: CDR1 ENHRY, CDR2 SYGVKD. Trimming took 3 bases from V and 5 from J; bases not matched to a gene: 6. The CDR3 contains 15 residues. DNA of the CDR3: TGTGCCATCAGTGATGGCGGGAGGTCTAACAATGAGCAGTTCTTC. It codes for CAISDGGRSNNEQFF.

The rearrangement joins TRBV18 to TRBJ2-7; 7 bases map to TRBD1. From germline, CDR1 is KGHSH and CDR2 LQKENI. The CDR3 extends over 15 amino acids. The J segment lost 5 bases and the V segment lost 4 bases, leaving 11 bases of the junction unmatched. The CDR3: CASSRRTGESHEQYF. CDR3 in DNA: TGTGCCAGCTCACGGAGAACAGGGGAATCGCACGAGCAGTACTTC.

In this sample, this clone turned up a few times. The genes are TRBV5-6 and TRBJ1-3, with 7 positions matching TRBD1. The CDR3 has 16 residues. Losses at the gene ends were 4 bases for V and 4 bases for J; bases not matched to a gene: 11. The germline CDR1 and CDR2 sequences are SGHDT and YYEEEE. The CDR3 region is CASSTSMGQRGNTIYF. The CDR3 DNA reads as TGTGCCAGCAGCACGAGCATGGGACAGAGAGGAAACACCATATATTTT.

This sequence joins TRBV5-4 and TRBJ1-2; D is perhaps TRBD1 (6 bases). Trimming left V 4 bases short and J 9 bases short, with 22 bases between. Germline loops: CDR1 SGHNT, CDR2 YYREEE (reference sequence). The CDR3 covers 15 residues. In nucleotides, the CDR3 is TGTGCCAGCAGCGCGAGAAACAGGGTCCAAGGAAGCTACACCTTC. Its translation is CASSARNRVQGSYTF.

The chain is built from TRBV5-1 and TRBJ2-1; 10 nucleotides match TRBD2. V shed 0 bases, J shed 4 bases, and the junction held 7 bases outside the gene matches. In germline, CDR1 is SGHRS, CDR2 YFSETQ. The CDR3 runs 17 residues. CDR3 nucleotides: TGCGCCAGCAGCTTGGCGATTAGCGGGAGGTCTTACAATGAGCAGTTCTTC. Its protein product is CASSLAISGRSYNEQFF.

This sequence joins TRBV10-3 and TRBJ2-7, with 8 positions matching TRBD2. Germline assignment: CDR1 ENHRY and CDR2 SYGVKD. V lost 8 bases and J lost 3; bases outside the gene matches: 0. The CDR3 length is 11 residues. CDR3 sequence reads: CAIRGGYEQYF. DNA for the CDR3: TGTGCCATCCGGGGGGGCTACGAGCAGTACTTC.

The J gene is TRBJ1-2, the V gene TRBV13, with D possibly TRBD1 on 5 matching bases. The V gene's germline CDR1 is PRHDT and CDR2 FYEKMQ (reference sequence). The CDR3 totals 13 residues. V dropped 2 bases and J dropped 6 bases, with 10 bases sitting between them. In nucleotides, the CDR3 is TGTGCCAGCAGCTTAACCGGCAGGGATGGCTACACCTTC. Protein product: CASSLTGRDGYTF.

The gene calls are TRBV5-4 and TRBJ1-2; 11 nucleotides align to TRBD1. The junction had 13 bases not matched to a gene; V was cut back by 3 bases and J by 3 bases. Per germline, CDR1 SGHNT and CDR2 YYREEE (reference sequence). The length of the CDR3 is 18 residues. CDR3 in DNA: TGTGCCAGCAGCTCGGTCCCGGGACAGGGGGTATTTGACTATGGCTACACCTTC. It is translated as CASSSVPGQGVFDYGYTF.

The rearrangement links TRBV2 to TRBJ2-5; 8 bases are shared with TRBD1. CDR1 SNHLY and CDR2 FYNNEI come from the germline V gene. Trimming at V came to 7 bases and at J to 4 bases, leaving 2 bases not matched to a gene. This CDR3 spans 12 amino acids. CDR3 residues: CASNDRGETQYF. As DNA, the CDR3 is TGTGCCAGCAATGACAGGGGAGAGACCCAGTACTTC.

This clone was counted once. This chain links TRBV6-5 with TRBJ2-7; 7 nucleotides agree with TRBD2. Germline V lookup: CDR1 MNHEY, CDR2 SVGAGI. The CDR3 runs to 15 residues. V shed 0 bases and J 3 bases; nucleotides not matched to a gene: 5. CDR3 amino acids: CASSYSSGGSYEQYF. The CDR3 DNA follows: TGTGCCAGCAGTTACTCTTCCGGGGGGAGCTACGAGCAGTACTTC.

The CDR3 protein is CASSFPSSASTDTQYF. The CDR3, as DNA: TGTGCCAGCAGTTTTCCCTCTAGCGCCTCCACAGATACGCAGTATTTT. V gene TRBV28 combines with J gene TRBJ2-3; D may be TRBD2 (6 bases). The CDR3 runs 16 residues. Between the trimmed V and J ends, which lost 3 bases and 2 bases, there was a span of 15 bases. CDR1 and CDR2 (germline): MDHEN, SYDVKM. The whole variable domain, filled in from reference TRBV28 and TRBJ2-3, reads DVKVTQSSRYLVKRTGEKVFLECVQDMDHENMFWYRQDPGLGLRLIYFSYDVKMKEKGDIPEGYSVSREKKERFSLILESASTNQTSMYLCASSFPSSASTDTQYFGPGTRLTVL.

V gene TRBV21-1 combines with J gene TRBJ1-5; the D call TRBD1 from the table was never checked on the DNA. TRBV21-1 is given as a pseudogene. This CDR3 comprises 12 residues. CDR3 coding DNA: TGTGCCAGCAACCAGGGTTGGCAGCCCCAGCATTTT. Translating it yields CASNQGWQPQHF.

The chain is built from TRBV9 and TRBJ2-1; 10 bases align to TRBD2. The CDR3 runs 15 residues. Trimming removed 3 bases from V and 7 bases from J; junction bases left unmatched: 7. Looked up from germline, CDR1 is SGDLS and CDR2 is YYNGEE. CDR3 residues: CASSGEASGSNEQFF. As DNA, the CDR3 is TGTGCCAGCAGCGGAGAAGCTAGCGGGAGTAATGAGCAGTTCTTC.